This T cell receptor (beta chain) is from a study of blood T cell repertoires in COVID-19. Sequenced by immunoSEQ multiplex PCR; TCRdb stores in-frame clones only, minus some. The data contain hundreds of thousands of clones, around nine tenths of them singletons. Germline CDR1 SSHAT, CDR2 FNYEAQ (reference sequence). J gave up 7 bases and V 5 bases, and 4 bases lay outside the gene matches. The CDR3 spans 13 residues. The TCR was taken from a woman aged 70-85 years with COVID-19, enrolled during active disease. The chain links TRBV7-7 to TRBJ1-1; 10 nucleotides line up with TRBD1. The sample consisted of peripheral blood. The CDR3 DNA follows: TGTGCCAGCAGCCGGGACAGGGGACATGAAGCTTTCTTT. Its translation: CASSRDRGHEAFF.